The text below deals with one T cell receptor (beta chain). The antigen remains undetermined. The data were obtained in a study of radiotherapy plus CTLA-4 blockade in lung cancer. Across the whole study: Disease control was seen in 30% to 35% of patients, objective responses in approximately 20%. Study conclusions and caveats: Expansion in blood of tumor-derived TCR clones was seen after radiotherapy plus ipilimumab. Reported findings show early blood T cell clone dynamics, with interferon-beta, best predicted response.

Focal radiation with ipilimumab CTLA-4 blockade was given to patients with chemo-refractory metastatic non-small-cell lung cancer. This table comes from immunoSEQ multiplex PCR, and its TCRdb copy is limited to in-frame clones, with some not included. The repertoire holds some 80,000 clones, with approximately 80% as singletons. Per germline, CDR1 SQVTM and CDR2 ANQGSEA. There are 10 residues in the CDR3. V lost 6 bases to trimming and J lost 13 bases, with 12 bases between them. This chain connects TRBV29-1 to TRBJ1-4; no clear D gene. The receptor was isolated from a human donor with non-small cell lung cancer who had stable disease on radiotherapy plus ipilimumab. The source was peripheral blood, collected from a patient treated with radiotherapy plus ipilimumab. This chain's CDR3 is CSVSGPGLFF. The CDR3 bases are TGCAGCGTCTCGGGCCCCGGACTGTTTTTT.